The next 22 T cell receptor beta chains were all read from a single sample in a study of response to subunit inactivated influenza vaccine. MiXCR, applied by TCRdb to the RT-PCR reads, yields one record per CDR3 protein. Here the sample spans 550,000 to 600,000 distinct CDR3 sequences, about an eighth being singletons. Sequences were derived from PBMCs from blood, sampled on the day of vaccination. Receptors originate from a man aged 45-65 years who received an inactivated influenza vaccine.

Many counts were recorded for this clonotype. V is TRBV3-1 and J is TRBJ1-3; no firm D call. CDR1 and CDR2 from the germline V gene are LGHDT and YNNKEL (reference sequence). Deletions cut 1 base from V and 0 bases from J, with 10 bases between. The CDR3 contains 16 residues. CDR3 sequence reads: CASSQVHSYSGNTIYF. The CDR3, as DNA: TGTGCCAGCAGCCAAGTGCACAGCTACTCTGGAAACACCATATATTTT.

The chain employs TRBV3-1 and TRBJ2-7; D is ambiguous. The length of the CDR3 is 13 residues. V was pared by 5 bases and J by 2 bases, with 10 bases between. Germline assignment: CDR1 LGHDT and CDR2 YNNKEL (reference sequence). CDR3 residues: CASSKKGTYEQYF. The CDR3 region has the DNA TGTGCCAGCAGCAAGAAAGGAACCTACGAGCAGTACTTC.

The chain carries TRBV15 and TRBJ2-7; D tentatively reads TRBD1 or TRBD2 (5 bases each). The V end was cut by 0 bases, the J end by 0 bases, with 9 bases between. CDR3 length: 15 residues. Germline CDR1 and CDR2: LNHNV and YYDKDF (reference sequence). The CDR3 reads CATSRDGTDSYEQYF. The CDR3 nucleotides read TGTGCCACCAGCAGAGATGGGACGGACTCCTACGAGCAGTACTTC.

Worth noting for this clonotype: A much larger clonotype is one base distant, so this may be a read error. This chain connects TRBV10-3 to TRBJ1-5; D gene ambiguous. Germline V CDR1 and CDR2: ENHRY, SYGVKD. This CDR3 is built from 14 residues. This chain's CDR3 is CAISERQSNQTQHF. CDR3 coding DNA: TGTGCCATCAGTGAGCGCCAGAGCAATCAGACCCAGCATTTT.

This clonotype was seen at least ten times. The chain recombines TRBV6-2 or TRBV6-3 with TRBJ2-1; 8 positions agree with TRBD2. The J segment lost 8 bases and the V segment lost 5 bases, leaving 11 bases of the junction unmatched. The length of the CDR3 is 15 residues. Germline V gene sequence: CDR1 MNHEY, CDR2 SVGEGT. The CDR3 is CASSPLGTRNHEQFF. The CDR3 region has the DNA TGTGCCAGCAGTCCTCTCGGGACTAGGAATCATGAGCAGTTCTTC.

This clonotype occurred a few times. CDR3 residues: CASSQGLAGDIDTQYF. CDR3 DNA: TGCGCCAGCAGCCAAGGTTTAGCGGGGGATATAGATACGCAGTATTTT. The chain couples TRBV4-3 to TRBJ2-3; TRBD2 aligns across 9 bases. The CDR3 length is 16 residues. The trim removed 1 base at V and 5 bases at J, leaving 7 bases unmatched. CDR1 LGHNA and CDR2 YSLEER come from the germline V gene.

This clonotype showed up just a few times. The CDR3 loop is CASSLTGRSIHEQFF. DNA for the CDR3: TGCGCCAGCAGCTTGACGGGACGGTCTATCCATGAGCAGTTCTTC. The V call is TRBV5-1, the J call TRBJ2-1; D assignment may be TRBD1 or TRBD2 (5 bases each). The CDR3 totals 15 residues. Germline V gene data show CDR1 as SGHRS and CDR2 as YFSETQ. Trimming took 1 base from V and 8 from J, leaving 16 bases between them.

The V call is TRBV5-1, the J call TRBJ1-6; TRBD1 might be the D (5 bases). This CDR3 contains 16 residues. Germline V CDR1 and CDR2: SGHRS, YFSETQ. The ends were cut back, 4 bases at V and 6 bases at J, with 17 bases in the middle. The CDR3 coding sequence is TGCGCCAGCAGCCCCCGCCCCTCGACAGCTAATTCACCCCTCCACTTT. Protein: CASSPRPSTANSPLHF.

The chain has TRBV4-3 and TRBJ1-5; D not resolved. CDR3 length: 13 residues. Between the trimmed V and J ends, which lost 1 base and 7 bases, there was a span of 8 bases. The germline V gene encodes CDR1 LGHNA and CDR2 YSLEER. This chain's CDR3 is CASSQALGQPQHF. The DNA for the CDR3 is TGCGCCAGCAGCCAAGCGTTGGGACAGCCCCAGCATTTT.

This clonotype was detected many times. The CDR3 protein is CASSYKPGLAKDTQYF. The CDR3 nucleotides read TGTGCCAGCAGTTACAAACCGGGACTAGCGAAAGATACGCAGTATTTT. The rearrangement links TRBV6-5 to TRBJ2-3; 10 positions agree with TRBD2. The V gene's germline CDR1 is MNHEY and CDR2 SVGAGI. CDR3 size: 16 residues. Unmatched junction bases numbered 7, after V lost 2 bases and J lost 5 bases.

This clonotype was seen many times. This chain connects TRBV10-3 to TRBJ2-4, with 8 bases identical to TRBD1. V lost 3 bases and J lost 4; bases outside the gene matches: 5. The CDR3 consists of 15 residues. Germline-derived CDR1 and CDR2 are ENHRY and SYGVKD. DNA for the CDR3: TGTGCCATCAGTGACCGGGACAGGACTAAAAACATTCAGTACTTC. Translated, it gives CAISDRDRTKNIQYF.

About this clonotype itself: Compared with germline, one end of the junction differs, possibly owing to a read error. This chain links TRBV30 with TRBJ2-7; D unresolved. This CDR3 contains 11 residues. The germline CDR1 and CDR2 sequences are GTSNPN and SVGIG (reference sequence). The CDR3: CAWNAYGERYF. The DNA of the CDR3 is TGTGCCTGGAATGCATACGGCGAGCGGTACTTC.

This clonotype has a handful of counts. V usage is TRBV7-9 and J usage is TRBJ2-3; 11 bases are a match to TRBD2. Germline CDR1 is SEHNR and CDR2 is FQNEAQ (reference sequence). The CDR3 contains 17 residues. V dropped 4 bases and J dropped 8; count of bases not matched to a gene: 14. This CDR3 reads CASSYELSGGVDRTQYF. Here the CDR3 DNA reads TGTGCCAGCAGCTACGAACTTAGCGGGGGGGTCGATCGTACGCAGTATTTT.

The genes are TRBV6-1 and TRBJ1-5; D unresolved. There are 13 residues in the CDR3. V lost 6 bases to trimming and J lost 3 bases, with 9 bases between them. Germline CDR1 MNHNS, CDR2 SASEGT. CDR3 nucleotides: TGTGCCAGCAGCCGCGTCCTCAATCAGCCCCAGCATTTT. Its protein is CASSRVLNQPQHF.

In its sample, this clonotype was seen a few times. The chain recombines TRBV4-3 with TRBJ2-7; unclear D gene. Germline values: CDR1 LGHNA, CDR2 YSLEER. The ends were cut back, 0 bases at V and 3 bases at J, with 12 bases in the middle. The CDR3 has 15 residues. The CDR3 DNA reads TGCGCCAGCAGCCAAGACCGGCAGACGGGCTACGAGCAGTACTTC. This sequence encodes CASSQDRQTGYEQYF.

This clonotype was found a few times. The chain has TRBV7-8 and TRBJ2-1; no clear D gene. V lost 1 base and J lost 2, with 6 bases in between. This CDR3 has 14 amino acids. The germline V gene encodes CDR1 SGHVS and CDR2 FQNEAQ. In DNA, the CDR3 is TGTGCCAGCAGCTTAGAACGGGCCTACAATGAGCAGTTCTTC. It is translated as CASSLERAYNEQFF.

This clonotype was detected a few times. The gene calls are TRBV5-1 and TRBJ2-3; the D is unclear. The CDR3 is made up of 13 amino acids. V was shortened by 3 bases and J by 6 bases, with 11 bases between the two germline ends. The V gene's germline CDR1 is SGHRS and CDR2 YFSETQ. In DNA form, the CDR3 reads TGCGCCAGCAGCTCTAGGATGGGGGATACGCAGTATTTT. It is translated as CASSSRMGDTQYF. Using reference TRBV5-1 and TRBJ2-3 for the parts outside the CDR3, the full variable domain is KAGVTQTPRYLIKTRGQQVTLSCSPISGHRSVSWYQQTPGQGLQFLFEYFSETQRNKGNFPGRFSGRQFSNSRSEMNVSTLELGDSALYLCASSSRMGDTQYFGPGTRLTVL.

The rearrangement uses TRBV7-9 and TRBJ2-7; D remains ambiguous. The CDR3 covers 14 residues. CDR1 is SEHNR, CDR2 FQNEAQ, per germline (reference sequence). Trimming left V 6 bases short and J 6 bases short, with 18 bases between. The CDR3 nucleotides read TGTGCCAGCAGTAGCCCCGGGTACCCTCTCGAGCAGTACTTC. It is translated as CASSSPGYPLEQYF.

The rearrangement joins TRBV4-2 to TRBJ2-3; 11 bases line up with TRBD2. CDR3 length equals 16 residues. The V gene end was trimmed by 2 bases and the J gene end by 2 bases; junction bases not matched to a gene: 3. From germline, CDR1 is LGHNA and CDR2 YNFKEQ. In nucleotides, the CDR3 is TGTGCCAGCAGCCAACCGGGACTAGCGGACACAGATACGCAGTATTTT. It translates to CASSQPGLADTDTQYF.

This clonotype appeared a few times. This chain connects TRBV25-1 to TRBJ2-1, with 13 positions matching TRBD2. CDR1 MGHDK and CDR2 SYGVNS come from the germline V gene. This CDR3 has 15 residues. V lost 4 bases and J lost 9; bases outside the gene matches: 6. The CDR3 is CASSAGLAGVSEQFF. The CDR3 DNA is TGTGCCAGCAGTGCAGGACTAGCGGGAGTAAGTGAGCAGTTCTTC.

The chain carries TRBV5-1 and TRBJ2-2, with a weak D call TRBD1 (6 bases). CDR1 and CDR2 from the germline V gene are SGHRS and YFSETQ. V lost 5 bases, J lost 7 bases, and 15 bases lay in between. The CDR3 contains 14 residues. In DNA form, the CDR3 reads TGCGCCAGCAGGGGCCAGGGGCCCATCGGGGAGCTGTTTTTT. It codes for CASRGQGPIGELFF.

This clonotype was seen more than once but under ten times. The gene calls are TRBV20-1 and TRBJ2-5, with D possibly TRBD2 on 6 matching bases. Germline assignment: CDR1 DFQATT and CDR2 SNEGSKA (reference sequence). The CDR3 sequence is 12 residues long. Trimming left V 2 bases short and J 5 bases short, with 9 bases between. CDR3 in amino acids: CSARRTKETQYF. The CDR3 DNA is TGCAGTGCTAGACGGACTAAGGAGACCCAGTACTTC.